These 25 T cell receptor beta chains originate from one sample sequenced in a study of blood T cell repertoires in COVID-19. TCRdb's copy holds only in-frame clones and misses some; the assay was immunoSEQ multiplex PCR. The sample includes about 39,000 clones, over 85% of them seen just once. The sequencing input was peripheral blood. The receptors shown here come from a human donor with active COVID-19. The donor label of this sample is uncertain.

The rearrangement uses TRBV7-6 and TRBJ2-7; a weak D match, TRBD1 (5 bases). The CDR3 spans 15 residues. Germline V CDR1 and CDR2: SGHVS, FNYEAQ. Trimming took off 1 base at V and 3 bases at J, with 13 bases between the two ends. The CDR3 region is CASSLGGQGHYEQYF. The CDR3 bases are TGTGCCAGCAGCTTAGGGGGCCAGGGCCACTACGAGCAGTACTTC.

V and J are TRBV9 and TRBJ2-1; the match to TRBD1 covers 7 bases. The junction had 11 bases not matched to a gene; V was cut back by 5 bases and J by 6 bases. This CDR3 is 15 amino acids long. CDR1 and CDR2 from the germline V gene are SGDLS and YYNGEE. In DNA form, the CDR3 reads TGTGCCAGCAGTGCCGAAGACAGGGCTGGCAATGAGCAGTTCTTC. Translating gives CASSAEDRAGNEQFF.

V and J are TRBV6-5 and TRBJ2-7, with D possibly matching TRBD1 (6 bases). This CDR3 spans 15 amino acids. Trimming removed 5 bases from V and 2 bases from J, with 16 bases in between. Looked up from germline, CDR1 is MNHEY and CDR2 is SVGAGI. CDR3 sequence (DNA): TGTGCCAGCAGTCCCAGCCTGGGACAAACCTACGAGCAGTACTTC. Encoded protein: CASSPSLGQTYEQYF.

The genes are TRBV7-9 and TRBJ1-3; 7 nucleotides match TRBD1. The V segment lost 4 bases and the J segment 3 bases; nucleotides outside the gene matches: 6. Germline CDR1 is SEHNR and CDR2 is FQNEAQ (reference sequence). This CDR3 contains 15 residues. Here the CDR3 DNA reads TGTGCCAGCAGCTCCGTGACAGGGAATGGAAACACCATATATTTT. This translates into CASSSVTGNGNTIYF.

This chain uses TRBV2 with TRBJ2-5; 8 nucleotides match TRBD1. Germline CDR1 SNHLY, CDR2 FYNNEI. The J segment lost 5 bases and the V segment lost 10 bases, leaving 12 bases of the junction unmatched. This CDR3 spans 14 amino acids. CDR3 sequence reads: CATTPSGGRETQYF. The CDR3 DNA sequence: TGTGCCACCACCCCATCAGGGGGCCGGGAGACCCAGTACTTC.

The genes are TRBV7-8 and TRBJ2-3, with 10 nucleotides matching TRBD2. Germline-derived CDR1 and CDR2 are SGHVS and FQNEAQ. The CDR3 sequence is 15 residues long. The junction had 5 bases not matched to a gene; V was cut back by 4 bases and J by 4 bases. CDR3 bases: TGTGCCAGCAGCTCAAATCTAGCGGGGGCAGATACGCAGTATTTT. Residues: CASSSNLAGADTQYF. The whole variable domain, remainder taken from reference TRBV7-8 and TRBJ2-3, is GAGVSQSPRYKVAKRGQDVALRCDPISGHVSLFWYQQALGQGPEFLTYFQNEAQLDKSGLPSDRFFAERPEGSVSTLKIQRTQQEDSAVYLCASSSNLAGADTQYFGPGTRLTVL.

The gene calls are TRBV6-2 or TRBV6-3 and TRBJ1-1, with D tentatively TRBD1 (6 bases). Between the trimmed V and J ends, which lost 0 bases and 6 bases, there was a span of 11 bases. CDR1 and CDR2 from the germline V gene are MNHEY and SVGEGT. The CDR3 is 14 residues long. The CDR3 sequence: CASSYSGGRAEAFF. CDR3 DNA sequence: TGTGCCAGCAGTTACTCGGGGGGGCGAGCTGAAGCTTTCTTT.

V gene TRBV7-2 combines with J gene TRBJ2-7; a weak D match, TRBD1 (6 bases). Trimming shortened V by 1 base and J by 1 base, and 14 bases separated the two germline ends. This CDR3 contains 16 residues. Germline CDR1 and CDR2: SGHTA and FQGNSA. CDR3 DNA: TGTGCCAGCAGCTTAGGGGTGGGGACACTTTCCTACGAGCAGTACTTC. Amino acid sequence: CASSLGVGTLSYEQYF.

This chain joins TRBV20-1 and TRBJ2-3; no reliable D call. V lost 5 bases, J lost 2 bases, and 5 bases lay in between. Germline loops: CDR1 DFQATT, CDR2 SNEGSKA (reference sequence). This CDR3 has 11 amino acids. The CDR3 coding sequence is TGCAGTGCTCTATACACAGATACGCAGTATTTT. The encoded protein is CSALYTDTQYF.

This clone has only one observation. This rearrangement joins TRBV18 to TRBJ2-3; 7 nucleotides line up with TRBD2. Trimming took 3 bases from V and 6 from J; bases not matched to a gene: 24. CDR3 length: 20 amino acids. Germline CDR1 is KGHSH and CDR2 is LQKENI. CDR3 residues: CASSPKIGGGAGKAGDTQYF. In nucleotides, the CDR3 is TGTGCCAGCTCACCGAAGATTGGGGGAGGAGCGGGAAAGGCGGGGGATACGCAGTATTTT. Full variable domain (rest looked up from reference TRBV18 and TRBJ2-3): NAGVMQNPRHLVRRRGQEARLRCSPMKGHSHVYWYRQLPEEGLKFMVYLQKENIIDESGMPKERFSAEFPKEGPSILRIQQVVRGDSAAYFCASSPKIGGGAGKAGDTQYFGPGTRLTVL.

This clone was seen a single time. This chain connects TRBV6-1 to TRBJ2-1, with D possibly being TRBD2 (7 bases). The CDR3 runs to 17 residues. Germline V gene sequence: CDR1 MNHNS, CDR2 SASEGT. Trimming shortened V by 0 bases and J by 2 bases, and 14 bases separated the two germline ends. CDR3 sequence: CASSEAPLRGPYNEQFF. The CDR3, as DNA: TGTGCCAGCAGTGAAGCGCCTTTGCGGGGGCCCTACAATGAGCAGTTCTTC.

The chain is built from TRBV19 and TRBJ1-3; 7 nucleotides match TRBD1. V was pared by 5 bases and J by 0 bases, with 7 bases of the junction left unmatched. This CDR3 comprises 16 residues. Germline V gene sequence: CDR1 LNHDA, CDR2 SQIVND (reference sequence). Here the CDR3 reads CASSATGTASGNTIYF. As DNA, the CDR3 is TGTGCCAGTAGTGCAACCGGGACAGCCTCTGGAAACACCATATATTTT. The complete variable domain, with remaining parts taken from reference TRBV19 and TRBJ1-3, reads DGGITQSPKYLFRKEGQNVTLSCEQNLNHDAMYWYRQDPGQGLRLIYYSQIVNDFQKGDIAEGYSVSREKKESFPLTVTSAQKNPTAFYLCASSATGTASGNTIYFGEGSWLTVV.

The chain couples TRBV19 to TRBJ2-2, with a possible D match to TRBD2 (6 bases). V was pared by 4 bases and J by 6 bases, with 21 bases between. Germline lookup yields CDR1 LNHDA and CDR2 SQIVND (reference sequence). The length of the CDR3 is 17 residues. The DNA for the CDR3 is TGTGCCAGTAGTAGAAGTTCAGGCGGGACGGGGTCCGGGGAGCTGTTTTTT. It is translated as CASSRSSGGTGSGELFF. Complete variable domain (other parts from reference TRBV19 and TRBJ2-2): DGGITQSPKYLFRKEGQNVTLSCEQNLNHDAMYWYRQDPGQGLRLIYYSQIVNDFQKGDIAEGYSVSREKKESFPLTVTSAQKNPTAFYLCASSRSSGGTGSGELFFGEGSRLTVL.

The sample holds one count of this clone. The V call is TRBV5-6, the J call TRBJ2-5; D possibly corresponds to TRBD1 (5 bases). Germline CDR1 and CDR2: SGHDT and YYEEEE. V lost 4 bases and J lost 5, with 18 bases in between. The CDR3 length is 15 residues. The CDR3 region has the DNA TGTGCCAGCAGCCCCCGGGTAGGGGCCCTGGAGACCCAGTACTTC. It is translated as CASSPRVGALETQYF.

The chain uses TRBV5-6 and TRBJ2-3; 11 bases map to TRBD2. Germline CDR1 and CDR2: SGHDT and YYEEEE. The CDR3 runs 17 residues. V lost 2 bases and J lost 1; bases outside the gene matches: 6. CDR3 in amino acids: CASSLRLAGGGTDTQYF. CDR3 nucleotide sequence: TGTGCCAGCAGCTTAAGGCTAGCGGGGGGTGGCACAGATACGCAGTATTTT.

The chain carries TRBV2 and TRBJ1-4; no clear D gene. Trimming pared 6 bases from V and 3 bases from J, leaving 5 bases between. The CDR3 contains 12 residues. CDR1 SNHLY and CDR2 FYNNEI come from the germline V gene. The CDR3 sequence is CASRQPNEKLFF. In DNA form, the CDR3 reads TGTGCCAGCAGACAGCCTAATGAAAAACTGTTTTTT.

The J gene is TRBJ2-7, the V gene TRBV10-3, with TRBD2 as a possible D gene (6 bases). The germline V gene encodes CDR1 ENHRY and CDR2 SYGVKD. V shed 7 bases and J shed 1 base, with 11 bases lying between them. CDR3 length: 13 residues. The CDR3 nucleotides read TGTGCCATCACTCCGGGGAGGTCCTACGAGCAGTACTTC. This codes for CAITPGRSYEQYF.

The chain links TRBV9 to TRBJ2-2, with a tentative D call TRBD2 (7 bases). The CDR3 totals 19 residues. Germline assignment: CDR1 SGDLS and CDR2 YYNGEE. The V end was cut by 0 bases, the J end by 1 base, with 19 bases between. The chain's CDR3 is CASSVEGGARRLNTGELFF. DNA of the CDR3: TGTGCCAGCAGCGTAGAAGGGGGGGCCAGGCGATTGAACACCGGGGAGCTGTTTTTT.

The chain is built from TRBV15 and TRBJ2-1; D might be TRBD2 (5 bases). Trimming took 1 base from V and 9 from J, leaving 10 bases between them. Per germline, CDR1 LNHNV and CDR2 YYDKDF (reference sequence). This CDR3 has 13 amino acids. As DNA, the CDR3 is TGTGCCACCAGCAGAGCGGAGGCTGTTGAGCAGTTCTTC. Its translation: CATSRAEAVEQFF.

V usage is TRBV19 and J usage is TRBJ2-6, with a weak D call TRBD1 (6 bases). Germline V CDR1 and CDR2: LNHDA, SQIVND (reference sequence). The V gene lost 8 bases and the J gene lost 2 bases, with 13 bases spanning the gap. The length of the CDR3 is 15 residues. The CDR3 nucleotides read TGTGCCAGTGTTATAGGGACACCTGGGGCCAACGTCCTGACTTTC. Protein product: CASVIGTPGANVLTF. The whole variable domain, filled in from reference TRBV19 and TRBJ2-6, reads DGGITQSPKYLFRKEGQNVTLSCEQNLNHDAMYWYRQDPGQGLRLIYYSQIVNDFQKGDIAEGYSVSREKKESFPLTVTSAQKNPTAFYLCASVIGTPGANVLTFGAGSRLTVL.

The chain has TRBV18 and TRBJ2-7; D is undetermined. CDR1 is KGHSH, CDR2 LQKENI, per germline. The CDR3 is made up of 16 amino acids. Deletions cut 2 bases from V and 3 bases from J, with 17 bases between. CDR3 region: CASSPKQVILFYEQYF. The CDR3, as DNA: TGTGCCAGCTCACCAAAGCAGGTTATCCTCTTCTACGAGCAGTACTTC.

In DNA, the CDR3 is TGTGCCAGCAGTTACGACCCGGGACTATACTACACAGATACGCAGTATTTT. Amino acids: CASSYDPGLYYTDTQYF. The chain is built from TRBV6-2 or TRBV6-3 and TRBJ2-3; 7 bases map to TRBD2. This CDR3 has 17 residues. Unmatched junction bases numbered 10, after V lost 2 bases and J lost 2 bases. Germline V gene lookup returns CDR1 MNHEY and CDR2 SVGEGT.

V is TRBV3-1 (or the pseudogene TRBV3-2) and J is TRBJ2-2; 8 positions match TRBD2. V lost 4 bases to trimming and J lost 7 bases; unmatched junction nucleotides: 14. The CDR3 runs 17 residues. Germline-derived CDR1 and CDR2 are LGHDT and YNNKEL (reference sequence). CDR3 region: CASSPKTSAGMNGELFF. CDR3 nucleotides: TGTGCCAGCAGCCCTAAGACTAGCGCGGGAATGAACGGGGAGCTGTTTTTT.

CDR3 sequence (DNA): TGTGCCAGCAGGGGACTAGCGGCCACAGATACGCAGTATTTT. Translated: CASRGLAATDTQYF. The chain couples TRBV6-5 to TRBJ2-3, with 11 nucleotides matching TRBD2. Trimming took 6 bases from V and 2 from J; bases not matched to a gene: 1. The CDR3 spans 14 residues. From germline, CDR1 is MNHEY and CDR2 SVGAGI.

The chain joins TRBV5-1 to TRBJ2-2; a weak D match, TRBD1 (5 bases). The CDR3 is 14 residues long. The germline V gene has CDR1 SGHRS and CDR2 YFSETQ. V shed 4 bases and J shed 3 bases, with 10 bases lying between them. CDR3 protein: CASSPGPHTGELFF. CDR3 nucleotides: TGCGCCAGCAGCCCAGGGCCGCACACCGGGGAGCTGTTTTTT.